This T cell receptor beta chain was retrieved from a study of PD-1 and CTLA-4 blockade in melanoma. The table came from immunoSEQ multiplex PCR; TCRdb's copy has only in-frame clones and leaves some out. The table records 15,000 to 20,000 clones, 65% to 85% of them present only once. This CDR3 region has 15 residues. In germline, CDR1 is KGHDR, CDR2 SFDVKD. V trimming: 3 bases; J trimming: 4 bases; junction bases outside the gene matches: 7. The receptor's source is a human donor with melanoma. The sample was CD8+ T cells from peripheral blood, taken before anti-PD-1 treatment. This chain uses TRBV24-1 with TRBJ1-2, with 7 bases lining up with TRBD1. This chain's CDR3 is CATSDVTGVLYGYTF. DNA for the CDR3: TGTGCCACCAGTGATGTAACAGGGGTCCTCTATGGCTACACCTTC.